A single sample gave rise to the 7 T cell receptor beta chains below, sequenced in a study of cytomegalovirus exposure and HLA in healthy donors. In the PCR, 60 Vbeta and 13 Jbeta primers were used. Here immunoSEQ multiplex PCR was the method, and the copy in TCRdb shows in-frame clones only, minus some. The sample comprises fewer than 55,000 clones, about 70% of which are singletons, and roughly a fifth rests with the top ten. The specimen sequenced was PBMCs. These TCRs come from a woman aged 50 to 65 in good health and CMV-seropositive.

As DNA, the CDR3 is TGTGCCAGCAGTTACTCGGACAGGGCCCATGGCTACACCTTC. It yields the protein CASSYSDRAHGYTF. The chain recombines TRBV6-6 with TRBJ1-2; 8 nucleotides line up with TRBD1. The CDR3 consists of 14 residues. The junction had 3 bases not matched to a gene; V was cut back by 0 bases and J by 6 bases. Germline lookup yields CDR1 MNHNY and CDR2 SVGAGI (reference sequence).

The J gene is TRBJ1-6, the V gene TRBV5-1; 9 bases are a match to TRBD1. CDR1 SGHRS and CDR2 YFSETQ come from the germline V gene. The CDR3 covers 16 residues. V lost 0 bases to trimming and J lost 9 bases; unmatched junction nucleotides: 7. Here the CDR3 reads CASSLALGQGISPLHF. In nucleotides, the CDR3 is TGCGCCAGCAGCTTGGCCCTGGGACAGGGAATTTCACCCCTCCACTTT.

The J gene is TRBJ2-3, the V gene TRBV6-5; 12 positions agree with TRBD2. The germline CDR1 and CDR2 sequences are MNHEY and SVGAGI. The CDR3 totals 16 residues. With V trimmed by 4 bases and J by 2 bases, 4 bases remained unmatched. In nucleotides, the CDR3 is TGTGCCAGCAGTTCCTGGACTAGCGGGGACACAGATACGCAGTATTTT. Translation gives CASSSWTSGDTDTQYF.

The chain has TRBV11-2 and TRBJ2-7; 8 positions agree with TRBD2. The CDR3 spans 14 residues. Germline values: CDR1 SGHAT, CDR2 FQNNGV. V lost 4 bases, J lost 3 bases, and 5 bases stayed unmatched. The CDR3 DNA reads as TGTGCCAGCAGCTCACCTACTAGCGGCTACGAGCAGTACTTC. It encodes CASSSPTSGYEQYF.

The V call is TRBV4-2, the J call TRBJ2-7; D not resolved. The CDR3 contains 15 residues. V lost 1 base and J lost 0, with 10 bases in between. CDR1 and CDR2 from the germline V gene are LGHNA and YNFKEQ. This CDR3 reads CASSQGTDISYEQYF. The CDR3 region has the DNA TGTGCCAGCAGCCAAGGCACAGACATCTCCTACGAGCAGTACTTC.

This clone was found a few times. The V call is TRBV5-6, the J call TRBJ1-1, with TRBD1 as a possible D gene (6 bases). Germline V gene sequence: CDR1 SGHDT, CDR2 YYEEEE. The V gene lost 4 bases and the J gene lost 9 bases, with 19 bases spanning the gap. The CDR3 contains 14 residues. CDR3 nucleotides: TGTGCCAGCAGCGTTTGGGGGCAGGGGACCCAAGCTTTCTTT. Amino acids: CASSVWGQGTQAFF.

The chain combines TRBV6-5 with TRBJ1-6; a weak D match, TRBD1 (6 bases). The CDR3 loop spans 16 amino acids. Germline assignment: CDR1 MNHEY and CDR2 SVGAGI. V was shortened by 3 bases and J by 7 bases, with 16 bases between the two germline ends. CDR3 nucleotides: TGTGCCAGCAGTTATGGGGGGGAGGGGGGCAATTCACCCCTCCACTTT. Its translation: CASSYGGEGGNSPLHF.